The 20 T cell receptor beta chains given below trace back to one sample, sequenced in a study of cytomegalovirus exposure and HLA in healthy donors. PCR involved 60 Vbeta and 13 Jbeta primers. Measured with immunoSEQ multiplex PCR; TCRdb has only the in-frame clones, and not every one. The profile covers under 200,000 clones, with about four fifths appearing a single time and 1% taken by the ten largest. Sequenced material: PBMCs. The source of these receptors is a woman aged 45 to 65 in good health and CMV-seropositive.

The chain uses TRBV28 and TRBJ2-7, with TRBD1 matching 9 bases. In germline, CDR1 is MDHEN, CDR2 SYDVKM. V dropped 9 bases and J dropped 2; count of bases not matched to a gene: 8. The CDR3 is 14 amino acids. CDR3: CARIRTGAPYEQYF. Written as DNA, the CDR3 is TGTGCCAGGATCCGGACAGGGGCCCCCTACGAGCAGTACTTC.

This rearrangement joins TRBV7-9 to TRBJ2-7, with TRBD1 matching 10 bases. This CDR3 has 14 amino acids. Trimming at V came to 4 bases and at J to 3 bases, leaving 3 bases not matched to a gene. Germline lookup yields CDR1 SEHNR and CDR2 FQNEAQ (reference sequence). The CDR3 DNA reads as TGTGCCAGCAGCTCGGGACAGGGGATCTACGAGCAGTACTTC. It specifies CASSSGQGIYEQYF.

This chain joins TRBV9 and TRBJ2-3; D remains ambiguous. Germline V gene sequence: CDR1 SGDLS, CDR2 YYNGEE. Trimming left V 2 bases short and J 0 bases short, with 16 bases between. The CDR3 has 17 residues. The CDR3 protein is CASSVSAGHSSTDTQYF. In DNA form, the CDR3 reads TGTGCCAGCAGCGTTTCAGCAGGCCATTCTAGCACAGATACGCAGTATTTT.

DNA of the CDR3: TGTGCCAGCCAAGAACAGGGGGCGAGCACTGAAGCTTTCTTT. Translation: CASQEQGASTEAFF. V gene TRBV6-4 combines with J gene TRBJ1-1; 9 nucleotides match TRBD1. V dropped 8 bases and J dropped 4; count of bases not matched to a gene: 8. The germline gives CDR1 MRHNA, CDR2 SNTAGT. CDR3 length equals 14 residues.

The gene calls are TRBV2 and TRBJ1-5, with TRBD1 as a possible D gene (5 bases). With 4 bases removed from V and 4 bases from J, the gap between germline ends came to 14 bases. The CDR3 loop spans 15 amino acids. The germline CDR1 and CDR2 sequences are SNHLY and FYNNEI. CDR3 DNA: TGTGCCAGCAGTGTAGGACACTTAAGGAATCAGCCCCAGCATTTT. Protein sequence: CASSVGHLRNQPQHF.

The chain combines TRBV19 with TRBJ2-3; possible D gene TRBD1, 5 bases. The V and J ends lost 5 bases and 2 bases respectively, with 14 bases between them. There are 15 residues in the CDR3. The germline CDR1 and CDR2 sequences are LNHDA and SQIVND (reference sequence). CDR3 sequence: CASSATTDPTDTQYF. The CDR3 DNA reads as TGTGCCAGTAGTGCAACGACAGACCCCACAGATACGCAGTATTTT. Variable domain in full (rest from reference TRBV19 and TRBJ2-3): DGGITQSPKYLFRKEGQNVTLSCEQNLNHDAMYWYRQDPGQGLRLIYYSQIVNDFQKGDIAEGYSVSREKKESFPLTVTSAQKNPTAFYLCASSATTDPTDTQYFGPGTRLTVL.

This chain connects TRBV7-8 to TRBJ2-7, with 7 bases fitting TRBD1. This CDR3 is built from 12 residues. CDR1 SGHVS and CDR2 FQNEAQ come from the germline V gene. After removal of 5 bases from V and 4 bases from J, the junction contained 2 bases not matched to a gene. CDR3 residues: CASSLTGYEQYF. CDR3 nucleotide sequence: TGTGCCAGCAGCCTGACAGGGTACGAGCAGTACTTC.

This clone was counted a few times. The rearrangement links TRBV5-1 to TRBJ2-1; 7 bases line up with TRBD2. The CDR3 totals 14 residues. CDR1 and CDR2 from the germline V gene are SGHRS and YFSETQ. Germline trimming cut 4 bases from V and 6 bases from J; bases unmatched to any gene: 7. As DNA, the CDR3 is TGCGCCAGCAGCCGGAGGAGCGGGATCAATGAGCAGTTCTTC. Translated: CASSRRSGINEQFF.

The CDR3 DNA reads TGTGCCAGTAGTCCCCTCCTCGGTTACACTGAAGCTTTCTTT. Encoded protein: CASSPLLGYTEAFF. This chain joins TRBV19 and TRBJ1-1; no firm D call. Germline V gene data show CDR1 as LNHDA and CDR2 as SQIVND (reference sequence). This CDR3 has 14 amino acids. Trimming left V 5 bases short and J 3 bases short, with 13 bases between.

This clone was observed a handful of times. The chain recombines TRBV20-1 with TRBJ2-7; perhaps TRBD1 as D (5 bases). V lost 5 bases and J lost 5, with 7 bases in between. The CDR3 consists of 10 residues. The germline V gene has CDR1 DFQATT and CDR2 SNEGSKA (reference sequence). The CDR3 region is CSAWTNEQYF. The CDR3 DNA sequence: TGCAGTGCTTGGACAAACGAGCAGTACTTC.

In DNA, the CDR3 is TGTGCCAGCAGCTTAGAGTTGGGGAGTTGGCCCGGGGAGCTGTTTTTT. Residues: CASSLELGSWPGELFF. V and J are TRBV11-2 and TRBJ2-2; D is perhaps TRBD2 (5 bases). The length of the CDR3 is 16 residues. CDR1 is SGHAT and CDR2 is FQNNGV in the germline V gene. Trimming removed 0 bases from V and 6 bases from J, with 14 bases in between.

The chain recombines TRBV28 with TRBJ1-2; D perhaps matches TRBD1 (6 bases). The CDR3 sequence is 12 residues long. Trimming pared 11 bases from V and 0 bases from J, leaving 10 bases between. CDR1 and CDR2 from the germline V gene are MDHEN and SYDVKM. The CDR3 reads CACNRANYGYTF. CDR3 nucleotides: TGTGCCTGCAACAGGGCTAACTATGGCTACACCTTC.

This chain connects TRBV10-3 to TRBJ1-1; D might be TRBD1 (5 bases). The germline V and J ends were trimmed by 6 bases and 7 bases, with 18 bases remaining between them. Germline CDR1 and CDR2: ENHRY and SYGVKD. The CDR3 is 14 amino acids. The CDR3 here is CAIRAPGPGGEAFF. The CDR3 coding sequence is TGTGCCATCAGGGCCCCGGGGCCGGGGGGTGAAGCTTTCTTT.

The chain couples TRBV29-1 to TRBJ1-1; D unclear. The CDR3 loop spans 12 amino acids. Germline CDR1 SQVTM, CDR2 ANQGSEA. Trimming removed 4 bases from V and 0 bases from J, with 6 bases in between. The CDR3 DNA sequence: TGCAGCGTTGCCCTATTGAACACTGAAGCTTTCTTT. It yields the protein CSVALLNTEAFF. The entire variable domain, with the rest obtained from reference TRBV29-1 and TRBJ1-1, is as follows: SAVISQKPSRDICQRGTSLTIQCQVDSQVTMMFWYRQQPGQSLTLIATANQGSEATYESGFVIDKFPISRPNLTFSTLTVSNMSPEDSSIYLCSVALLNTEAFFGQGTRLTVV.

The gene calls are TRBV6-1 and TRBJ2-5; maybe TRBD1 (6 bases). The length of the CDR3 is 13 residues. Germline V lookup: CDR1 MNHNS, CDR2 SASEGT. Between the trimmed V and J ends, which lost 8 bases and 5 bases, there was a span of 15 bases. CDR3 amino acids: CASRLQGWETQYF. Written as DNA, the CDR3 is TGTGCCAGCCGGCTACAGGGATGGGAGACCCAGTACTTC.

This chain connects TRBV19 to TRBJ2-5, with TRBD1 matching over 9 bases. The CDR3 is made up of 15 amino acids. CDR1 and CDR2 (germline): LNHDA, SQIVND (reference sequence). V was clipped by 4 bases and J by 1 base; unmatched bases: 4. The CDR3 nucleotides read TGTGCCAGTAGTACACAGGGGGCGCCCCAAGAGACCCAGTACTTC. It yields the protein CASSTQGAPQETQYF.

V gene TRBV7-9 combines with J gene TRBJ2-5; D call uncertain. The end of the DNA aligns better with TRBJ2-7, so the J call may be wrong. This CDR3 has 8 residues. Germline V lookup: CDR1 SEHNR, CDR2 FQNEAQ (reference sequence). The CDR3 is CSPYEQYF. In nucleotides, the CDR3 is TGTTCCCCTTACGAGCAGTACTTC.

The V gene is TRBV12-5, the J gene TRBJ2-3; 9 nucleotides line up with TRBD1. The CDR3 contains 13 residues. Germline CDR1 is LGHNT and CDR2 is FRNRAP. V gave up 7 bases and J gave up 5 bases; unmatched junction bases: 4. CDR3 loop: CASADRGGDTQYF. In DNA form, the CDR3 reads TGTGCTAGTGCGGACAGGGGAGGAGATACGCAGTATTTT.

The genes are TRBV5-4 and TRBJ2-5; possible D gene TRBD1, 5 bases. Germline CDR1 and CDR2: SGHNT and YYREEE (reference sequence). The CDR3 totals 13 residues. The ends were cut back, 0 bases at V and 5 bases at J, with 8 bases in the middle. DNA for the CDR3: TGTGCCAGCAGCTTGGTAGGGGATGAGACCCAGTACTTC. Encoded protein: CASSLVGDETQYF.

The table lists this clone with a count of one. The rearrangement joins TRBV28 to TRBJ1-5, with 8 positions matching TRBD1. Germline V gives CDR1 MDHEN, CDR2 SYDVKM. CDR3 length equals 15 residues. The V and J ends lost 5 bases and 2 bases, in that order; junction bases with no gene match: 5. CDR3 in amino acids: CASSLRGQGNQPQHF. The CDR3 bases are TGTGCCAGCAGTCTCAGGGGGCAAGGCAATCAGCCCCAGCATTTT.